The clone carrying this TCR beta chain was found a few times. No antigen is known for it. V lost 1 base and J 6 bases, leaving 7 bases between the germline ends. Looked up from germline, CDR1 is SGHDN and CDR2 is FVKESK. The CDR3 totals 12 residues. The data were obtained in a study of T-cell memory formation after mild COVID-19. Whole-study findings and limits: Nothing showed for sure that second-wave clones peaking on day 37 were SARS-CoV-2 specific. The study found balanced CD4/CD8 in clones contracting day 15 to 85 and a CD4+ lean in later expanders. For contracting clones, CD4+ ones sat mainly in CM and EM, CD8+ in EMRA.

A 5'RACE reaction primed in the constant segment made cDNA libraries of TCR alpha and TCR beta, and these carried sample barcodes and UMIs. MiXCR, run by TCRdb on the 5' RACE reads, gives a single entry per CDR3 protein. The sample records approximately 250,000 distinct CDR3 sequences, 15% to 17% being singletons. The TCR comes from an adult woman who had mild COVID-19 (a few samples of this study predate the infection). Cell type and time point are not known. The V and J genes are TRBV14 and TRBJ2-7; possible D gene TRBD2, 6 bases. The specimen sequenced was PBMCs or a T cell subset sorted from them (not recorded which). CDR3 amino acids: CASSQVGGEQYF. The CDR3 DNA reads TGTGCCAGCAGCCAAGTGGGAGGCGAGCAGTACTTC. Based on the CDR3 plus reference TRBV14 and TRBJ2-7, the full variable domain is EAGVTQFPSHSVIEKGQTVTLRCDPISGHDNLYWYRRVMGKEIKFLLHFVKESKQDESGMPNNRFLAERTGGTYSTLKVQPAELEDSGVYFCASSQVGGEQYFGPGTRLTVT.